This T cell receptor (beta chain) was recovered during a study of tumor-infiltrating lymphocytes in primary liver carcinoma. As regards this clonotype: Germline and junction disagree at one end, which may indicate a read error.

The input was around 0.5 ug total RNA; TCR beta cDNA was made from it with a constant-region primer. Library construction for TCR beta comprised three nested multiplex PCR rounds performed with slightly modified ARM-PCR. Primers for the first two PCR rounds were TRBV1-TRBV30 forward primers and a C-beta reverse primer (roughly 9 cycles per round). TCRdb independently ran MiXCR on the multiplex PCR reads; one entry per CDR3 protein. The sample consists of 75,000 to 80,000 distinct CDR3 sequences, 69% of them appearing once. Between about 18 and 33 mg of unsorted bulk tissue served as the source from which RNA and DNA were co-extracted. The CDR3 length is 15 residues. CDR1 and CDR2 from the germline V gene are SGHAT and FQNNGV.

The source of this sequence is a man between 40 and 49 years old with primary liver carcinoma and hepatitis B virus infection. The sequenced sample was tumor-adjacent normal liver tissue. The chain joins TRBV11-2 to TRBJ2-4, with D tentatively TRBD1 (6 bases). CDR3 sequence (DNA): TGTGCCAGCAGACCCCCCGGGACATGGTTTAACACTCAGTACTTC. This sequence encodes CASRPPGTWFNTQYF.